The 17 T cell receptor beta chains given below trace back to one sample, sequenced in a study of metastatic and nonmetastatic thyroid tumors. Prior to thyroid surgery, none of the patients had received any treatment. MiXCR reprocessed the PCR reads for TCRdb. The sample lists 20,000 to 25,000 clones, roughly 12% occurring once. Sequenced: blood. These receptors were taken from a female donor with papillary thyroid cancer or a benign thyroid nodule (not recorded which). Some clones in this sample may be carry-over from other donors' samples.

This clone was seen repeatedly, ten times or more. The chain uses TRBV11-2 and TRBJ2-1; D might be TRBD1 (6 bases). This CDR3 is built from 16 residues. Trimming left V 4 bases short and J 3 bases short, with 16 bases between. Germline CDR1 reads SGHAT; CDR2 reads FQNNGV. CDR3: CASSSTYRVGYNEQFF. CDR3 nucleotides: TGTGCCAGCAGCTCTACCTACAGGGTAGGCTACAATGAGCAGTTCTTC.

There are many counts of this clone. This chain links TRBV7-2 with TRBJ1-3; 7 bases align to TRBD1. V was pared by 5 bases and J by 1 base, with 5 bases of the junction left unmatched. The CDR3 has 15 amino acids. Germline assignment: CDR1 SGHTA and CDR2 FQGNSA. The CDR3 loop reads CASSRPGGSGNTIYF. Written as DNA, the CDR3 is TGTGCCAGCAGCCGACCAGGGGGGTCTGGAAACACCATATATTTT. Using reference TRBV7-2 and TRBJ1-3 for the parts outside the CDR3, the full variable domain is GAGVSQSPSNKVTEKGKDVELRCDPISGHTALYWYRQSLGQGLEFLIYFQGNSAPDKSGLPSDRFSAERTGGSVSTLTIQRTQQEDSAVYLCASSRPGGSGNTIYFGEGSWLTVV.

This clone was counted many times. The chain recombines TRBV4-2 with TRBJ2-1; the D call may be TRBD1 or TRBD2 (5 bases each). The germline V gene encodes CDR1 LGHNA and CDR2 YNFKEQ. The CDR3 length is 16 residues. Between the trimmed V and J ends, which lost 4 bases and 8 bases, there was a span of 21 bases. The CDR3 DNA sequence: TGTGCCAGCAGCCCCGGGACCGCAATCTCCCGATATGAGCAGTTCTTC. Translating gives CASSPGTAISRYEQFF.

In its sample, this clone ranks as medium-sized. This chain uses TRBV5-1 with TRBJ2-2, with unresolved D. Germline CDR1 reads SGHRS; CDR2 reads YFSETQ. V was trimmed by 0 bases and J by 8 bases, leaving 14 bases between them. The CDR3 is 15 residues long. As DNA, the CDR3 is TGCGCCAGCAGCTTGGAGGTGTGGGGTCAGGGGGAGCTGTTTTTT. Its translation is CASSLEVWGQGELFF.

The rearrangement links TRBV4-1 to TRBJ2-7, with D tentatively TRBD2 (6 bases). From germline, CDR1 is MGHRA and CDR2 YSYEKL. The CDR3 runs 13 residues. Between the trimmed V and J ends, which lost 5 bases and 4 bases, there was a span of 12 bases. CDR3 region: CASSEGRWYEQYF. The CDR3 bases are TGCGCCAGCAGCGAAGGGAGGTGGTACGAGCAGTACTTC.

This clone ranks as medium-sized. This chain uses TRBV6-5 with TRBJ2-7; 7 nucleotides agree with TRBD2. This CDR3 comprises 17 residues. The trim removed 0 bases at V and 1 base at J, leaving 9 bases unmatched. CDR1 is MNHEY, CDR2 SVGAGI, per germline. CDR3 amino acids: CASSYSIGGGGSYEQYF. Written as DNA, the CDR3 is TGTGCCAGCAGTTACTCGATAGGTGGGGGGGGGTCCTACGAGCAGTACTTC.

In its sample, this clone was seen many times. V usage is TRBV9 and J usage is TRBJ2-1; 9 nucleotides agree with TRBD2. With V trimmed by 1 base and J by 7 bases, 6 bases remained unmatched. Germline CDR1 SGDLS, CDR2 YYNGEE. The CDR3 is 15 residues long. This CDR3 is CASSVSAGGQNEQFF. DNA for the CDR3: TGTGCCAGCAGCGTATCGGCGGGAGGGCAGAATGAGCAGTTCTTC.

Ten or more counts support this clone. The rearrangement joins TRBV19 to TRBJ2-7; maybe TRBD1 (6 bases). The CDR3 is made up of 15 amino acids. Per the germline V gene, CDR1 is LNHDA and CDR2 is SQIVND (reference sequence). The germline V and J ends were trimmed by 4 bases and 0 bases, with 13 bases remaining between them. CDR3 DNA sequence: TGTGCCAGTAGTAACTACAGGGAATACTCCTACGAGCAGTACTTC. This codes for CASSNYREYSYEQYF.

This clone showed up many times. The rearrangement uses TRBV6-1 and TRBJ2-7; the match to TRBD1 covers 7 bases. The CDR3 extends over 14 amino acids. After removal of 6 bases from V and 1 base from J, the junction contained 6 bases not matched to a gene. Germline assignment: CDR1 MNHNS and CDR2 SASEGT. Here the CDR3 reads CASSSKQGSYEQYF. DNA of the CDR3: TGTGCCAGCAGCTCTAAACAGGGGTCCTACGAGCAGTACTTC.

This clone was found many times. V usage is TRBV24-1 and J usage is TRBJ2-3, with a tentative D call TRBD2 (6 bases). Germline V gene sequence: CDR1 KGHDR, CDR2 SFDVKD. CDR3 length: 16 amino acids. V was pared by 3 bases and J by 2 bases, with 14 bases between. The CDR3 DNA sequence: TGTGCCACCAGTGATCCCCATGCGGGATTCACAGATACGCAGTATTTT. Translating it yields CATSDPHAGFTDTQYF.

Many counts were recorded for this clone. The chain recombines TRBV6-5 with TRBJ2-2, with D perhaps matching TRBD1 or TRBD2 (5 bases each). V shed 0 bases and J shed 4 bases, with 12 bases lying between them. Germline V gene data show CDR1 as MNHEY and CDR2 as SVGAGI. This CDR3 comprises 16 residues. The CDR3, as DNA: TGTGCCAGCAGTTACTCCGGGACCCTTAGCACCGGGGAGCTGTTTTTT. Its protein is CASSYSGTLSTGELFF.

This chain joins TRBV10-2 and TRBJ2-7; 9 nucleotides align to TRBD2. V lost 7 bases, J lost 4 bases, and 5 bases stayed unmatched. The CDR3 totals 13 residues. CDR1 and CDR2 (germline): WSHSY, SAAADI. CDR3 in DNA: TGCGCCAGCATTTGGCGGGAGGGTTACGAGCAGTACTTC. It codes for CASIWREGYEQYF.

This clone occurred many times. This chain connects TRBV20-1 to TRBJ2-2; 7 bases map to TRBD2. V shed 0 bases and J 7 bases; nucleotides not matched to a gene: 2. The CDR3 contains 13 residues. The germline V gene has CDR1 DFQATT and CDR2 SNEGSKA (reference sequence). Here the CDR3 reads CSARDGGDGELFF. CDR3 in DNA: TGCAGTGCTAGAGATGGGGGGGACGGGGAGCTGTTTTTT.

In its sample, this clone was seen many times. The chain carries TRBV12-3 or TRBV12-4 and TRBJ2-7; D remains unclear. Between the trimmed V and J ends, which lost 3 bases and 3 bases, there was a span of 3 bases. The CDR3 is 11 residues long. The CDR3 DNA is TGTGCCAGCAGTTTGGGCTACGAGCAGTACTTC. Translation gives CASSLGYEQYF.

This clone has only a few counts. A much larger clone lies one base from this, so it may be a read error. The DNA is left out, because the CDR3 cannot be placed on it with certainty; the CDR3 is given as TCRdb lists it. The same CDR3 also results from other DNA sequences found in this sample. CDR3 sequence reads: CASSVGPGTATF. The V call is TRBV9, the J call TRBJ1-2; the D segment call TRBD1 is taken from the table without a DNA check. From germline, CDR1 is SGDLS and CDR2 YYNGEE. A total of 12 residues make up the CDR3, ends included.

This clone has ten or more counts. This chain uses TRBV2 with TRBJ2-3; D is perhaps TRBD1 (6 bases). This CDR3 comprises 16 residues. V dropped 6 bases and J dropped 0 bases, with 16 bases sitting between them. Germline CDR1 reads SNHLY; CDR2 reads FYNNEI. In DNA, the CDR3 is TGTGCCAGCAGGAAATTGACAGGACCCAGCACAGATACGCAGTATTTT. Its translation is CASRKLTGPSTDTQYF.

This clone was picked up a small number of times. The V and J genes are TRBV11-2 and TRBJ2-5; D is perhaps TRBD1 (7 bases). V gave up 5 bases and J gave up 5 bases, with 21 bases separating them. The length of the CDR3 is 16 residues. The V gene's germline CDR1 is SGHAT and CDR2 FQNNGV. CDR3 bases: TGTGCCAGCAGCCCGGTGGGGGGACAGTCAGGGGAGACCCAGTACTTC. Translated, it gives CASSPVGGQSGETQYF.